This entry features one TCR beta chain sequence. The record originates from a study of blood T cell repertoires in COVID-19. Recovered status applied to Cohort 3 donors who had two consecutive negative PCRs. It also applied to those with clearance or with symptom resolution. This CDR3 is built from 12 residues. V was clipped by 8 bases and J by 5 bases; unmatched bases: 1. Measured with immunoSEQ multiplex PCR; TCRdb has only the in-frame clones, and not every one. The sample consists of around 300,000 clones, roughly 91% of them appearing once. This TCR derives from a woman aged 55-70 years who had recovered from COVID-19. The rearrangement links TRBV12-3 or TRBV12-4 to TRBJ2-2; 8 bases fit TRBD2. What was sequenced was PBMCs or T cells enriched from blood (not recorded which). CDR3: CASQRGTGELFF. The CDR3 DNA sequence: TGTGCCAGCCAGCGGGGGACCGGGGAGCTGTTTTTT.